The next 15 T cell receptor beta chains were all read from a single sample in a study of OX40 agonist ivuxolimab in advanced cancers. The method was immunoSEQ multiplex PCR; TCRdb's version includes in-frame clones alone and lacks a portion of them. The sample has over 55,000 clones; approximately 80% are singletons. The input for sequencing was CD4+ or CD8+ T cells sorted from blood, taken in a trial of the OX40 agonist ivuxolimab. These receptor sequences come from an adult with an advanced solid tumor such as melanoma, head and neck, liver or kidney cancer.

This chain joins TRBV9 and TRBJ2-7, with D possibly being TRBD1 or TRBD2 (5 bases each). Germline V CDR1 and CDR2: SGDLS, YYNGEE. The CDR3 is made up of 14 amino acids. Trimming cost V 4 bases and J 1 base, with 12 bases left between them. The CDR3 nucleotides are TGTGCCAGCAGCTCCACCGGGGCATCCTACGAGCAGTACTTC. It specifies CASSSTGASYEQYF. The variable domain in full, with the rest retrieved from reference TRBV9 and TRBJ2-7, is DSGVTQTPKHLITATGQRVTLRCSPRSGDLSVYWYQQSLDQGLQFLIQYYNGEERAKGNILERFSAQQFPDLHSELNLSSLELGDSALYFCASSSTGASYEQYFGPGTRLTVT.

The chain links TRBV28 to TRBJ2-2; D assignment may be TRBD1 or TRBD2 (5 bases each). The CDR3 is made up of 14 amino acids. The V end lost 3 bases, the J end lost 3 bases, and 8 bases lay between the germline ends. Germline V gives CDR1 MDHEN, CDR2 SYDVKM. CDR3 sequence (DNA): TGTGCCAGCAGTTTCAGAGGGGACACCGGGGAGCTGTTTTTT. The encoded protein is CASSFRGDTGELFF.

This clone appeared a single time. J is TRBJ2-2 and V is TRBV4-2; 8 bases map to TRBD2. Unmatched junction bases numbered 7, after V lost 4 bases and J lost 6 bases. The CDR3 has 15 residues. Germline loops: CDR1 LGHNA, CDR2 YNFKEQ. CDR3 loop: CASSPTGGYAGELFF. The DNA for the CDR3 is TGTGCCAGCAGCCCGACGGGGGGGTATGCCGGGGAGCTGTTTTTT.

This chain joins TRBV28 and TRBJ2-7, with 11 bases aligning to TRBD2. CDR3 size: 15 residues. Germline CDR1 MDHEN, CDR2 SYDVKM. Trimming removed 6 bases from V and 3 bases from J; junction bases left unmatched: 7. Here the CDR3 DNA reads TGTGCCAGCAGCCGACTAGCGGGATCGCGCTACGAGCAGTACTTC. Translating gives CASSRLAGSRYEQYF.

The chain carries TRBV7-3 and TRBJ2-2, with D possibly matching TRBD2 (7 bases). CDR1 and CDR2 from the germline V gene are SGHTA and FQGTGA. Trimming cost V 5 bases and J 7 bases, with 17 bases left between them. This CDR3 is built from 15 residues. The CDR3, as DNA: TGTGCCAGCAGCCCTGAGGCGGGGGCAGGCGGGGAGCTGTTTTTT. It codes for CASSPEAGAGGELFF. Drawing the rest from reference TRBV7-3 and TRBJ2-2, the complete variable domain is GAGVSQTPSNKVTEKGKYVELRCDPISGHTALYWYRQSLGQGPEFLIYFQGTGAADDSGLPNDRFFAVRPEGSVSTLKIQRTERGDSAVYLCASSPEAGAGGELFFGEGSRLTVL.

The J gene is TRBJ2-3, the V gene TRBV29-1; weak D call: TRBD2 (5 bases). The germline V gene encodes CDR1 SQVTM and CDR2 ANQGSEA. This CDR3 has 14 amino acids. The V and J ends lost 7 bases and 5 bases respectively, with 19 bases between them. The CDR3: CSAPLAPAQDTQYF. The CDR3 DNA is TGCAGCGCCCCTTTAGCGCCCGCACAAGATACGCAGTATTTT.

This clone has only one observation. The rearrangement uses TRBV19 and TRBJ2-7; TRBD2 agrees at 8 bases. This CDR3 has 17 amino acids. The V segment lost 6 bases and the J segment 2 bases; nucleotides outside the gene matches: 15. Per the germline V gene, CDR1 is LNHDA and CDR2 is SQIVND (reference sequence). As DNA, the CDR3 is TGTGCCAGTAGCAAGGGACTAGTCTTTGGCGGTACCTACGAGCAGTACTTC. Translation gives CASSKGLVFGGTYEQYF. The whole variable domain, filled in from reference TRBV19 and TRBJ2-7, reads DGGITQSPKYLFRKEGQNVTLSCEQNLNHDAMYWYRQDPGQGLRLIYYSQIVNDFQKGDIAEGYSVSREKKESFPLTVTSAQKNPTAFYLCASSKGLVFGGTYEQYFGPGTRLTVT.

The rearrangement links TRBV12-5 to TRBJ2-5; D gene unclear. Per the germline V gene, CDR1 is LGHNT and CDR2 is FRNRAP. The V end was cut by 2 bases, the J end by 6 bases, with 13 bases between. The CDR3 consists of 14 residues. Here the CDR3 DNA reads TGTGCTAGTGGTTTGACTGGGGATACGCAGACCCAGTACTTC. This gives the protein CASGLTGDTQTQYF.

The J gene is TRBJ2-7, the V gene TRBV6-1; 9 bases align to TRBD2. There are 13 residues in the CDR3. V lost 4 bases to trimming and J lost 7 bases; unmatched junction nucleotides: 5. CDR1 is MNHNS, CDR2 SASEGT, per germline. CDR3 region: CASSVAGGREQYV. As DNA, the CDR3 is TGTGCCAGCAGTGTTGCGGGGGGGAGGGAGCAGTACGTC.

The chain links TRBV6-1 to TRBJ1-5, with D hard to call. The V end was cut by 1 base, the J end by 5 bases, with 12 bases between. The CDR3 sequence is 15 residues long. Germline V gene lookup returns CDR1 MNHNS and CDR2 SASEGT. The CDR3 region is CASSEEGWGYQPQHF. The CDR3 nucleotides read TGTGCCAGCAGTGAAGAAGGATGGGGATATCAGCCCCAGCATTTT.

V gene TRBV19 combines with J gene TRBJ1-1, with unresolved D. The CDR3 spans 14 residues. V was pared by 3 bases and J by 4 bases, with 12 bases between. CDR1 LNHDA and CDR2 SQIVND come from the germline V gene (reference sequence). This chain's CDR3 is CASSIPHGSTEAFF. The CDR3 coding sequence is TGTGCCAGTAGTATCCCACACGGGTCCACTGAAGCTTTCTTT.

As DNA, the CDR3 is TGTGCCAGCAGAGGAGGGATTGGGGATACGCAGTATTTT. Its protein product is CASRGGIGDTQYF. The rearrangement links TRBV5-4 to TRBJ2-3, with a tentative D call TRBD2 (6 bases). The CDR3 runs to 13 residues. Between the trimmed V and J ends, which lost 5 bases and 6 bases, there was a span of 13 bases. The V gene's germline CDR1 is SGHNT and CDR2 YYREEE (reference sequence).

The V and J genes are TRBV15 and TRBJ1-1; 8 positions match TRBD1. V trimming: 0 bases; J trimming: 5 bases; junction bases outside the gene matches: 5. CDR1 is LNHNV and CDR2 is YYDKDF in the germline V gene (reference sequence). The CDR3 sequence is 15 residues long. Here the CDR3 reads CATSRDQGARTEAFF. Here the CDR3 DNA reads TGTGCCACCAGCAGAGATCAGGGGGCGAGGACTGAAGCTTTCTTT.

V gene TRBV28 combines with J gene TRBJ1-2, with 7 bases that match TRBD1. This CDR3 contains 13 residues. V lost 6 bases, J lost 6 bases, and 7 bases stayed unmatched. In germline, CDR1 is MDHEN, CDR2 SYDVKM. This CDR3 reads CASRATGSHGYTF. CDR3 DNA: TGTGCCAGCAGGGCGACAGGGTCACATGGCTACACCTTC.

The gene calls are TRBV6-5 and TRBJ1-2; unclear D gene. V lost 7 bases, J lost 5 bases, and 14 bases lay in between. Germline lookup yields CDR1 MNHEY and CDR2 SVGAGI. The CDR3 sequence is 13 residues long. The CDR3 loop is CASKREEYYGYTF. The CDR3 nucleotides read TGTGCCAGCAAGAGGGAGGAGTATTATGGCTACACCTTC.